This entry features one TCR beta chain sequence. Sequenced material consisted of expressed TCRB transcripts (all of the isolated RNA was reverse transcribed). Method: immunoSEQ multiplex PCR; TCRdb's copy keeps in-frame clones and lacks some. This table has roughly 240,000 clones, 13% to 15% appearing once. This sample was included in a study of beta chain features in type 1 diabetes. Germline lookup yields CDR1 SGHKS and CDR2 YYEKEE (reference sequence). Trimming took 3 bases from V and 5 from J, leaving 18 bases between them. The CDR3 sequence is 15 residues long. This receptor was obtained from a woman between 35 and 50 years old in good health. The chain joins TRBV5-5 to TRBJ2-7; D possibly corresponds to TRBD1 (6 bases). Sequencing was performed on naive CD4+ T cells from blood. The CDR3, as DNA: TGTGCCAGCAGCTCACTATTACAGGGAGCCCACGAGCAGTACTTC. This sequence encodes CASSSLLQGAHEQYF.